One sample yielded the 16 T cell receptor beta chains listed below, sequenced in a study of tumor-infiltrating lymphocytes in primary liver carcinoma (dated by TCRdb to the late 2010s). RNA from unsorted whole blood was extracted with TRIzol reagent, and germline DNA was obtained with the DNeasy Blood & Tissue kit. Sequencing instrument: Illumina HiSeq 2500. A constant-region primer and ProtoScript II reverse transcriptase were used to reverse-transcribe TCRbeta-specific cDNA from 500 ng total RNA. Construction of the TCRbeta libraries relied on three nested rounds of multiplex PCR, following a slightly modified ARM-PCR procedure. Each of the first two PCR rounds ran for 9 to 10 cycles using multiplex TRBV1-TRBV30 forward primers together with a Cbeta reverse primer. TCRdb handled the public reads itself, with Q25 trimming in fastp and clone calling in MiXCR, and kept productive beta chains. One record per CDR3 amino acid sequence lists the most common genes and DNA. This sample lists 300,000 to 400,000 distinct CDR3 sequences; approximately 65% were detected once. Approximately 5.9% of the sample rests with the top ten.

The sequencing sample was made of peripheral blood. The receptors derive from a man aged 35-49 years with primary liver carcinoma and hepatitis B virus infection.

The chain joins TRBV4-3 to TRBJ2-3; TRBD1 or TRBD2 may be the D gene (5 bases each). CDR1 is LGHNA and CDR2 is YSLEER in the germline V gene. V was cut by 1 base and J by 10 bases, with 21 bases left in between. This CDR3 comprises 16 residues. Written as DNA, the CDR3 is TGCGCCAGCAGCCAAGCATCGGGGCAACCAGAGATATCGCAGTATTTT. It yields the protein CASSQASGQPEISQYF.

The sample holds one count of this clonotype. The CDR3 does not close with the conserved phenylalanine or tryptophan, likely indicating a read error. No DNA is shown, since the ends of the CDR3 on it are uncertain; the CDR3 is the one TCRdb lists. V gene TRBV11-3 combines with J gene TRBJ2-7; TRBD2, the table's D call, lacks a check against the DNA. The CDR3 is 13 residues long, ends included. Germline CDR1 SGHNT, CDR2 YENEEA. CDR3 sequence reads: CASSFREGSEHYL.

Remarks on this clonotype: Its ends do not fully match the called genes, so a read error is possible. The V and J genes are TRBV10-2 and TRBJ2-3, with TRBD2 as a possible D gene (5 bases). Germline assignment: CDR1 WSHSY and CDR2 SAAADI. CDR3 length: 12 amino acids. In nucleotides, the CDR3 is TGCGCCAGCATGAACTGGGAGTCCACGCTGTATTTT. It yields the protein CASMNWESTLYF.

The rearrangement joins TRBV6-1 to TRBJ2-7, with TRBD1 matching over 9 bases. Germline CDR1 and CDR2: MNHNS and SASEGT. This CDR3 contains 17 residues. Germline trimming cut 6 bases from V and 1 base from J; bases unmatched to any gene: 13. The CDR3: CASRDPVGQGPSYEQYF. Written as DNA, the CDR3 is TGTGCCAGCAGAGACCCGGTGGGACAGGGACCTTCCTACGAGCAGTACTTC.

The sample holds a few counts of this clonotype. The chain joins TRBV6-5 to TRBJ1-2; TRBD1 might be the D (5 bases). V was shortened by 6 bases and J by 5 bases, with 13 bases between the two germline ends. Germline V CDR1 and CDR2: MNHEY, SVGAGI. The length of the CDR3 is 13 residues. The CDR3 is CASSYRNLYGYTF. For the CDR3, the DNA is TGTGCCAGCAGCTACAGGAATTTATATGGCTACACCTTC.

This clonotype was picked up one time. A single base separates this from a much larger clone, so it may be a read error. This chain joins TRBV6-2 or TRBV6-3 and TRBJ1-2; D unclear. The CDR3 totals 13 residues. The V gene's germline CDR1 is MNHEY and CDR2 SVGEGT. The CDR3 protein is CASRDGVNYGYAF. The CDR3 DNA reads TGTGCCAGCAGGGACGGAGTTAACTATGGCTACGCCTTC.

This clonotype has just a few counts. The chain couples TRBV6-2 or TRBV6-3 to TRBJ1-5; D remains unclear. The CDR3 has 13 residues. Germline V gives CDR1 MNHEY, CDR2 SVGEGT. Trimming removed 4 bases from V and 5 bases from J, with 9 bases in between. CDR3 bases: TGTGCCAGCAGTTTGGGAAGCGATCAGCCCCAGCATTTT. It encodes CASSLGSDQPQHF.

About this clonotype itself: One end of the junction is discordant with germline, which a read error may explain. The CDR3 loop reads CASSRSGQGMYEHYF. As DNA, the CDR3 is TGTGCCAGCAGTCGATCCGGACAGGGAATGTACGAGCATTACTTC. The rearrangement joins TRBV6-5 to TRBJ2-7; 8 bases are a match to TRBD1. This CDR3 contains 15 residues. The germline V gene encodes CDR1 MNHEY and CDR2 SVGAGI.

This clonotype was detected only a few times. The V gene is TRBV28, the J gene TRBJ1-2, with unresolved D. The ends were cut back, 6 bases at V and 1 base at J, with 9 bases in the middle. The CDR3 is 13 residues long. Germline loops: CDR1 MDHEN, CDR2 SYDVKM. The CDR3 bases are TGTGCCAGCAGCCGAACCCTTAACTATGGCTACACCTTC. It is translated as CASSRTLNYGYTF.

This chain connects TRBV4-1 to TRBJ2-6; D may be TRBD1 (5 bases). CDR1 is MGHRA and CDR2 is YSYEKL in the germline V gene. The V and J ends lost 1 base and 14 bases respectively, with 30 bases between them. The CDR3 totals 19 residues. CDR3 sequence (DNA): TGCGCCAGCAGCCAAGTTCCGCTGGGCCAGTCCTCTGGGGCCAGCATCCTGACTTTC. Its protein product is CASSQVPLGQSSGASILTF.

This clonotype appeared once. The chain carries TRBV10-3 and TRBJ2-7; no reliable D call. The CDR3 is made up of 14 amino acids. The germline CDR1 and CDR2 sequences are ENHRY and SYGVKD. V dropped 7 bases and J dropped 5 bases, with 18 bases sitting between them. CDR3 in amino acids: CAIKAESSYNEQYF. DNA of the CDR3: TGTGCCATCAAGGCCGAGAGCTCCTACAACGAGCAGTACTTC.

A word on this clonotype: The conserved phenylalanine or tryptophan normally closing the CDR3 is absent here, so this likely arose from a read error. The CDR3 DNA is TGTGCCAGCAGCTTGGAGGCGCGGGCATACACCTACAATGAGCAGTTCCTC. It yields the protein CASSLEARAYTYNEQFL. The rearrangement uses TRBV5-4 and TRBJ2-1; D perhaps matches TRBD2 (5 bases). Between the trimmed V and J ends, which lost 0 bases and 2 bases, there was a span of 15 bases. Germline V gene sequence: CDR1 SGHNT, CDR2 YYREEE (reference sequence). The CDR3 covers 17 residues.

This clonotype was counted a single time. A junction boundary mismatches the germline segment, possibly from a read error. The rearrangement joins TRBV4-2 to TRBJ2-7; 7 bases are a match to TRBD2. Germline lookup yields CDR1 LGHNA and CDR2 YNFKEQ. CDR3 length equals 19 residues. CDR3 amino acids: CANSQGGTNGREGTYEQYF. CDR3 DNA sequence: TGTGCCAACAGCCAAGGAGGGACTAACGGACGAGAGGGAACCTACGAGCAGTACTTC.

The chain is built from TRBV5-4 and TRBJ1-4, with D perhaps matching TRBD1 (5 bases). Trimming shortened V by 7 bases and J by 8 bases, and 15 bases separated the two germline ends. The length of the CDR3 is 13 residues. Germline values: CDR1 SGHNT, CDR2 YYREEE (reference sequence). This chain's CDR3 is CASSRQSAEKLFF. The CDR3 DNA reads TGTGCCAGCTCTAGACAGAGTGCGGAAAAACTGTTTTTT.

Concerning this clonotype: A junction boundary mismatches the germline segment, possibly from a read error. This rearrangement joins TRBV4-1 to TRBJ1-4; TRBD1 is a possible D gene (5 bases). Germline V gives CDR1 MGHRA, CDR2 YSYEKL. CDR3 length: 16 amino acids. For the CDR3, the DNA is TGCGCCTGCAGCCAAGTTCACGGGGGGACTAATGAAAAACTGTTTTTT. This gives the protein CACSQVHGGTNEKLFF.

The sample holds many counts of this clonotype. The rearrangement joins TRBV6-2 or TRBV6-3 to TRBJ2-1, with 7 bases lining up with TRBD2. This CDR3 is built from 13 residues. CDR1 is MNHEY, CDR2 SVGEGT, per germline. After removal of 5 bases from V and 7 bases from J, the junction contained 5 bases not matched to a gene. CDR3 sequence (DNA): TGTGCCAGCAGTGCTAGGGAGGGGAATGAGCAGTTCTTC. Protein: CASSAREGNEQFF.